The TCR beta chain described here comes from a study of shared clonotypes between healthy human individuals. Across the whole study: Participating donors consisted of two women and a few men aged 18 to 49.

Donors were healthy HIV-negative adults without recent acute infections or vaccinations. The donors were all Caucasian adults (living in Nashville, Tennessee). Original handling: Owing to the provision of junction-only sequences devoid of quality scores by immunoSEQ, filtering differed. Generated by immunoSEQ multiplex PCR, the TCRdb table keeps only in-frame clones and is missing some. V and J calls and clone size are given by that table; D and trimming were obtained from the DNA. The sample carries about 100,000 clones, around 64% recorded once. The CDR3 has 14 residues. Germline CDR1 and CDR2: SGHTA and FQGNSA. The V gene end was trimmed by 5 bases and the J gene end by 4 bases; junction bases not matched to a gene: 4.

The chain combines TRBV7-2 with TRBJ2-1; 8 positions agree with TRBD1. This clonotype was obtained from a woman in her 30s in good health. The sequencing sample was made of memory CD8+ T cells sorted from blood. Subset noted: CD45RO+ cells pooled with CCR7-negative TemRA cells. The CDR3 is CASSQGAIYNEQFF. The CDR3 coding sequence is TGTGCCAGCAGCCAGGGGGCAATATACAATGAGCAGTTCTTC.